One sample yielded the 18 T cell receptor beta chains listed below, sequenced in a study of blood T cell repertoires in COVID-19. Libraries were prepared by immunoSEQ multiplex PCR; TCRdb keeps only in-frame clonotypes and omits some of them. The repertoire holds about 76,000 clones, with about 85% as singletons. The material sequenced was peripheral blood. The receptors stem from a man in his fifties or sixties with COVID-19, enrolled during active disease.

The CDR3 is CASISLGNTEAFF. The DNA for the CDR3 is TGTGCCAGTATCTCCCTCGGGAACACTGAAGCTTTCTTT. V gene TRBV19 combines with J gene TRBJ1-1; D call uncertain. From germline, CDR1 is LNHDA and CDR2 SQIVND (reference sequence). The length of the CDR3 is 13 residues. Trimming pared 7 bases from V and 1 base from J, leaving 10 bases between.

The chain uses TRBV24-1 and TRBJ2-2, with D unresolved. CDR1 and CDR2 (germline): KGHDR, SFDVKD. Trimming left V 2 bases short and J 5 bases short, with 11 bases between. This CDR3 spans 15 amino acids. The chain's CDR3 is CATSDSHPRTGELFF. The CDR3 nucleotides read TGTGCCACCAGTGATTCTCATCCTCGGACCGGGGAGCTGTTTTTT.

The rearrangement uses TRBV3-1 (or the pseudogene TRBV3-2) and TRBJ1-2, with 7 bases lining up with TRBD1. CDR1 is LGHDT, CDR2 YNNKEL, per germline (reference sequence). Unmatched junction bases numbered 4, after V lost 4 bases and J lost 5 bases. The CDR3 is 13 residues long. Written as DNA, the CDR3 is TGTGCCAGCAGCCTTGGGACAGATTATGGCTACACCTTC. It encodes CASSLGTDYGYTF.

The chain combines TRBV3-1 (or the pseudogene TRBV3-2) with TRBJ1-1; the match to TRBD1 covers 8 bases. Germline V gene data show CDR1 as LGHDT and CDR2 as YNNKEL (reference sequence). The CDR3 loop spans 14 amino acids. V was pared by 4 bases and J by 9 bases, with 10 bases of the junction left unmatched. Written as DNA, the CDR3 is TGTGCCAGCAGCCCGTCTACAGGGGGTTTACAAGCTTTCTTT. As protein: CASSPSTGGLQAFF.

V is TRBV18 and J is TRBJ1-2; 8 nucleotides agree with TRBD1. Germline lookup yields CDR1 KGHSH and CDR2 LQKENI. The CDR3 covers 21 residues. V trimming: 0 bases; J trimming: 4 bases; junction bases outside the gene matches: 22. This CDR3 is CASSPPNRQGSPLRPGYGYTF. CDR3 DNA: TGTGCCAGCTCACCACCGAATAGACAGGGGAGCCCCCTCAGACCCGGCTATGGCTACACCTTC.

The rearrangement joins TRBV2 to TRBJ2-2, with TRBD1 identical over 10 bases. The CDR3 covers 13 residues. V was clipped by 10 bases and J by 4 bases; unmatched bases: 3. Germline assignment: CDR1 SNHLY and CDR2 FYNNEI. Here the CDR3 DNA reads TGTGCCACCGGACAGGGGGTCACCGGGGAGCTGTTTTTT. Residues: CATGQGVTGELFF.

The rearrangement joins TRBV18 to TRBJ1-1, with D maybe TRBD1 (6 bases). The CDR3 covers 13 residues. Trimming pared 4 bases from V and 5 bases from J, leaving 11 bases between. CDR1 KGHSH and CDR2 LQKENI come from the germline V gene. The CDR3 is CASSRNRETEAFF. The CDR3 DNA reads TGTGCCAGCTCACGTAACAGGGAAACTGAAGCTTTCTTT.

This clone was counted once. The chain employs TRBV6-4 and TRBJ1-3; D unclear. CDR1 and CDR2 (germline): MRHNA, SNTAGT. The germline V and J ends were trimmed by 0 bases and 0 bases, with 12 bases remaining between them. The CDR3 spans 17 residues. CDR3 DNA: TGTGCCAGCAGTGACTCGAGGTACGGAAGCTCTGGAAACACCATATATTTT. This sequence encodes CASSDSRYGSSGNTIYF.

CDR3: CASSLFSTASSYEQYF. In DNA form, the CDR3 reads TGTGCCAGCAGCTTATTTAGTACAGCCTCCTCCTACGAGCAGTACTTC. This chain uses TRBV11-2 with TRBJ2-7; D remains unclear. Deletions cut 2 bases from V and 0 bases from J, with 14 bases between. Germline V gene lookup returns CDR1 SGHAT and CDR2 FQNNGV. This CDR3 is built from 16 residues.

The chain joins TRBV29-1 to TRBJ1-2; tentatively, D is TRBD1 (6 bases). The CDR3 is made up of 11 amino acids. The germline V gene encodes CDR1 SQVTM and CDR2 ANQGSEA. V was clipped by 4 bases and J by 4 bases, with 7 bases between them. The CDR3 sequence: CSVATGYGYTF. CDR3 nucleotide sequence: TGCAGCGTTGCGACAGGCTATGGCTACACCTTC.

The J gene is TRBJ2-5, the V gene TRBV30, with unresolved D. This CDR3 has 11 residues. V lost 5 bases and J 3 bases, leaving 7 bases between the germline ends. The germline gives CDR1 GTSNPN, CDR2 SVGIG (reference sequence). For the CDR3, the DNA is TGTGCCTGGGGTAGCAAAGAGACCCAGTACTTC. Protein sequence: CAWGSKETQYF.

The chain couples TRBV5-1 to TRBJ2-7; the match to TRBD1 covers 8 bases. Looked up from germline, CDR1 is SGHRS and CDR2 is YFSETQ. V lost 4 bases and J lost 0; bases outside the gene matches: 3. There are 14 residues in the CDR3. Here the CDR3 reads CASSGGQASYEQYF. The CDR3 region has the DNA TGCGCCAGCAGCGGGGGACAGGCCTCCTACGAGCAGTACTTC.

This sequence joins TRBV5-5 and TRBJ1-4; tentatively, D is TRBD1 (6 bases). Per the germline V gene, CDR1 is SGHKS and CDR2 is YYEKEE (reference sequence). CDR3 length equals 16 residues. Trimming shortened V by 1 base and J by 2 bases, and 12 bases separated the two germline ends. CDR3 protein: CASSLRGGATNEKLFF. For the CDR3, the DNA is TGTGCCAGCAGCTTGAGAGGGGGGGCGACTAATGAAAAACTGTTTTTT.

This chain joins TRBV7-9 and TRBJ1-2, with 11 bases that match TRBD1. This CDR3 is 14 amino acids long. V lost 6 bases and J lost 4; bases outside the gene matches: 4. Germline V gene lookup returns CDR1 SEHNR and CDR2 FQNEAQ (reference sequence). This CDR3 is CASRDRGQAYGYTF. CDR3 sequence (DNA): TGTGCCAGCAGGGACAGGGGGCAGGCCTATGGCTACACCTTC.

The chain combines TRBV29-1 with TRBJ1-1, with D perhaps TRBD1 (6 bases). The CDR3 has 16 amino acids. The germline gives CDR1 SQVTM, CDR2 ANQGSEA. V was cut by 4 bases and J by 0 bases, with 18 bases left in between. The CDR3, as DNA: TGCAGCGTTGTTATACAGGGTGCTTCAATGAACACTGAAGCTTTCTTT. Its protein product is CSVVIQGASMNTEAFF.

The gene calls are TRBV20-1 and TRBJ2-5; maybe TRBD2 (5 bases). The CDR3 loop spans 11 amino acids. CDR1 is DFQATT and CDR2 is SNEGSKA in the germline V gene (reference sequence). Trimming stripped 6 bases from V and 7 bases from J, with 12 bases between. CDR3 protein: CSASDSATQYF. The CDR3 DNA reads TGCAGTGCGTCGGACTCGGCGACCCAGTACTTC.

This clone was seen a handful of times. The V call is TRBV5-6, the J call TRBJ1-5; maybe TRBD1 (5 bases). The CDR3 loop spans 15 amino acids. Germline loops: CDR1 SGHDT, CDR2 YYEEEE. V shed 0 bases and J shed 4 bases, with 11 bases lying between them. The CDR3 DNA reads as TGTGCCAGCAGCTTGGCAAGTCGGGGGAATCAGCCCCAGCATTTT. Amino acids: CASSLASRGNQPQHF.

V is TRBV7-3 and J is TRBJ2-5; TRBD2 aligns across 7 bases. The CDR3 runs to 14 residues. Germline CDR1 is SGHTA and CDR2 is FQGTGA. V shed 5 bases, J shed 4 bases, and the junction held 7 bases outside the gene matches. The CDR3 nucleotides read TGTGCCAGCAGCATAGGACTAGGGGCAGAGACCCAGTACTTC. Its translation: CASSIGLGAETQYF.